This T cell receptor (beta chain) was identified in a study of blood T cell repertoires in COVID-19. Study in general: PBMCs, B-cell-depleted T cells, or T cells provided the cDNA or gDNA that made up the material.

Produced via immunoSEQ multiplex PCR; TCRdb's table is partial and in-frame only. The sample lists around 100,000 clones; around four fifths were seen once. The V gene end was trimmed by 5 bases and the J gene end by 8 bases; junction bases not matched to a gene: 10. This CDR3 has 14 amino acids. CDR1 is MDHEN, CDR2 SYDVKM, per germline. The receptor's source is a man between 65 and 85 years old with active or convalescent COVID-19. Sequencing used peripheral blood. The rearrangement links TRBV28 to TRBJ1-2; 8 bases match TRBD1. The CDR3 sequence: CASSPPGQEFGYTF. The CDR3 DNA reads TGTGCCAGCAGTCCCCCGGGACAGGAGTTCGGCTACACCTTC.